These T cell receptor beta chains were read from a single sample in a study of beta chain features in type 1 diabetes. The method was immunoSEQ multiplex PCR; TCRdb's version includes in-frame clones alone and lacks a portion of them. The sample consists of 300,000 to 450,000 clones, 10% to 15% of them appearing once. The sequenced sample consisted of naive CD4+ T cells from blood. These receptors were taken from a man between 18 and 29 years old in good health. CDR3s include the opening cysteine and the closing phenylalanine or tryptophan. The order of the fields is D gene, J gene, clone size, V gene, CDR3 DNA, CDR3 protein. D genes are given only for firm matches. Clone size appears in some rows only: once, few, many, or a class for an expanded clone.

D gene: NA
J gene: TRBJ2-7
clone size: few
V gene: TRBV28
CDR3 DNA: TGTGCCAGCAGTTTATTACAGGGAGGGTCCTACGAGCAGTACTTC
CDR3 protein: CASSLLQGGSYEQYF

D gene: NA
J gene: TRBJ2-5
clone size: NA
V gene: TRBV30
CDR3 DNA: TGTGCCTGGAGTTTGGGGGGAAGAGAGACCCAGTACTTC
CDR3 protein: CAWSLGGRETQYF

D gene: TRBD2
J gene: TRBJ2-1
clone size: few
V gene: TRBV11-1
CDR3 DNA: TGTGCCAGCAGCTTAACCGGGACTACCTACAATGAGCAGTTCTTC
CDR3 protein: CASSLTGTTYNEQFF

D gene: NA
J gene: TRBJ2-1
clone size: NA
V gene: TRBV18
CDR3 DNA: TGTGCCAGCTCACTAGGAAGCGGTACACTAAACAATGAGCAGTTCTTC
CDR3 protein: CASSLGSGTLNNEQFF

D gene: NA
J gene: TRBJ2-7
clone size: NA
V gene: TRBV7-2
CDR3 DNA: TGTGCCAGCAGCTTCCACCAGGGTTACGAGCAGTACTTC
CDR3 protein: CASSFHQGYEQYF

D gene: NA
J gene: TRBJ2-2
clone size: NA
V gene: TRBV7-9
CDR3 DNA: TGTGCCAGCAGCTTCCCCCGGACAACCGGGGAGCTGTTTTTT
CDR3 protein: CASSFPRTTGELFF

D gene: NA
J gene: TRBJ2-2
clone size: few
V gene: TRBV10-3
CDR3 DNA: TGTGCCATCAGTGAGTCGAGGGCTTCGAACACCGGGGAGCTGTTTTTT
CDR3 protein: CAISESRASNTGELFF

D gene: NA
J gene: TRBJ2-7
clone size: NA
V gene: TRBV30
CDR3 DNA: TGTGCCTGGAGTGTACTAGACGGAGCCGAGCAGTACTTC
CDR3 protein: CAWSVLDGAEQYF

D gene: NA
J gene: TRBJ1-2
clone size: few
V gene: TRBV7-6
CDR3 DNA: TGTGCCAGCAGCCCGGGCGTCGAGGTTGGAGGTGGCTACACCTTC
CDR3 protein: CASSPGVEVGGGYTF

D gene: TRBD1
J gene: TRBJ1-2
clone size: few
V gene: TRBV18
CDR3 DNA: TGTGCCAGCTCACCACAGCTGGACAGGGGAGCTGATGGCTACACCTTC
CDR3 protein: CASSPQLDRGADGYTF

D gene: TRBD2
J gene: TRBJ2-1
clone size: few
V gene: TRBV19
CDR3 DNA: TGTGCCAGTATGGCGGGGGGGCCGGAGCAGTTCTTC
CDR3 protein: CASMAGGPEQFF

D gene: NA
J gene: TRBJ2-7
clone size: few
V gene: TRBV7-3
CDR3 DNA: TGTGCCAGCAGCCTGACAGGCGGTAGGCAGTACTTC
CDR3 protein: CASSLTGGRQYF

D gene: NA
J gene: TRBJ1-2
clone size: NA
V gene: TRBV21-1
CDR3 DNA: TGTGCCAGCAGCAAAGGATCGGGGTTTGATGGCTACACCTTC
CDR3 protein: CASSKGSGFDGYTF

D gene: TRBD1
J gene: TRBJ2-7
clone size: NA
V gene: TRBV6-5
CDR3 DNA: TGTGCCAGCGGGAGAGACAGGGGTCCCTACGAGCAGTACTTC
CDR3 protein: CASGRDRGPYEQYF

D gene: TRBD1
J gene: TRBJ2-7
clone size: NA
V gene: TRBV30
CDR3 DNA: TGTGCCTGGTACAAAAGGGACAGGTTATCCTACGAGCAGTACTTC
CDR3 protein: CAWYKRDRLSYEQYF

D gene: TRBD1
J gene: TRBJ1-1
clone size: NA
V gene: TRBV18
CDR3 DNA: TGTGCCAGCTCTCAGTCAGGGGGCCTGGGTGAAGCTTTCTTT
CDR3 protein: CASSQSGGLGEAFF

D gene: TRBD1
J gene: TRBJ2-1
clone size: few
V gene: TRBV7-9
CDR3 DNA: TGTGCCAGCAGCCCTAGATTAGACAGGGGCTCCTACAATGAGCAGTTCTTC
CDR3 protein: CASSPRLDRGSYNEQFF

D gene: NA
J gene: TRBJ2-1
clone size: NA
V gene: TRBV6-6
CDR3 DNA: TGTGCCAGCAAGGCAGCGAGCCAATACAATGAGCAGTTCTTC
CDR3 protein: CASKAASQYNEQFF

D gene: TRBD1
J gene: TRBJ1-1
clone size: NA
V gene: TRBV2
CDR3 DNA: TGTGCCAGCAGTGAACCGGGACAGGGGGGGAGGACTGAAGCTTTCTTT
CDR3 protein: CASSEPGQGGRTEAFF

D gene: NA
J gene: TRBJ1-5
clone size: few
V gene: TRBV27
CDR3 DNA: TGTGCCAGCAGTCACAGTCTCAATCAGCCCCAGCATTTT
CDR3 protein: CASSHSLNQPQHF

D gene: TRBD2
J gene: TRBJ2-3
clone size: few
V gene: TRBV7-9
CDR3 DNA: TGTGCCAGCAGCTTAGCGCTAAAGACTAGCGGAGGGAGCACAGATACGCAGTATTTT
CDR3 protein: CASSLALKTSGGSTDTQYF